Reported below is one T cell receptor (beta chain). Its antigen is as yet unknown. The use of a sample-barcoded 5' primer and a J-beta primer mix characterized a second PCR of roughly 6 to 11 cycles. Each cDNA molecule carried a tag from a template-switch adaptor that contained 12 random nucleotides. MiXCR, applied by TCRdb to the 5' RACE reads, yields one record per CDR3 protein. Seen here are about 1.4 million distinct CDR3 sequences, 55% to 75% observed once, and the top ten hold about 6.7%. Approximately 9.6 milliliters of peripheral blood were drawn from each donor into EDTA-treated tubes. CDR1 is DFQATT and CDR2 is SNEGSKA in the germline V gene (reference sequence). V lost 6 bases to trimming and J lost 3 bases, with 9 bases between them. The CDR3 has 11 residues. This sample stems from a study of blood T cells in healthy people across ages. Study-wide points: Long-lived donors exceeded aged donors in naive CD4+ cells and diversity.

The chain has TRBV20-1 and TRBJ2-7; D is unresolved. Sequencing was performed on blood. This TCR was sampled from a man aged 18 to 30 in good health. This CDR3 reads CSASDNYEQYF. The CDR3 bases are TGCAGTGCCAGCGATAACTACGAGCAGTACTTC.